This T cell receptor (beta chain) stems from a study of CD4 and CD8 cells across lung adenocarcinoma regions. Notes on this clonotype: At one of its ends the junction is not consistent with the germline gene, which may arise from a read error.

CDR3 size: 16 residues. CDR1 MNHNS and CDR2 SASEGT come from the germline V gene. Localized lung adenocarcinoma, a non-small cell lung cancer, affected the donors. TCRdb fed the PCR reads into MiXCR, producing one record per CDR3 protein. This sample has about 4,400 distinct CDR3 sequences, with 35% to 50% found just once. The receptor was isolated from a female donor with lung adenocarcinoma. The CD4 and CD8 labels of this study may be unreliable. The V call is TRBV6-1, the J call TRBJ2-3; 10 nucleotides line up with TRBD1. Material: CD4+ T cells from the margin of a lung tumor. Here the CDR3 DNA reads TGTGCCAGCGGAAGACAGGGGGCCCTCGCCACAAATACGCAGTATTTC. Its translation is CASGRQGALATNTQYF.